The clone carrying this T cell receptor beta chain was seen at least ten times. A universal primer site and UMIs were added as TCR cDNA was made by 5'RACE template switching. In TCRdb, the 5' RACE reads were re-called with MiXCR into one record per CDR3 protein. This table holds some 96,000 distinct CDR3 sequences, roughly 8.2% found once. The data were obtained in a study of T cells after yellow fever vaccination. Points from the study as a whole: CD4 and CD8 compartments shared a small share of clonotypes, likely from convergent recombination. Primary-vaccination clones mostly resurfaced post-booster (around 95% CD4, roughly 90% CD8).

The CDR3 contains 10 residues. Germline CDR1 is SQVTM and CDR2 is ANQGSEA. Trimming at V came to 4 bases and at J to 11 bases, leaving 4 bases not matched to a gene. The chain recombines TRBV29-1 with TRBJ1-1, with 7 bases that match TRBD1. The receptor was isolated from a man in his late teens or twenties who received the YFV17D yellow fever vaccine. This specimen consisted of CD8+ T cells not binding an NS4B(214-222) dextramer, sorted from PBMCs, obtained roughly 14 days after the first yellow fever vaccination. The CDR3 DNA is TGCAGCGTTGGGGACAGTCCCGCTTTCTTT. Translation: CSVGDSPAFF.